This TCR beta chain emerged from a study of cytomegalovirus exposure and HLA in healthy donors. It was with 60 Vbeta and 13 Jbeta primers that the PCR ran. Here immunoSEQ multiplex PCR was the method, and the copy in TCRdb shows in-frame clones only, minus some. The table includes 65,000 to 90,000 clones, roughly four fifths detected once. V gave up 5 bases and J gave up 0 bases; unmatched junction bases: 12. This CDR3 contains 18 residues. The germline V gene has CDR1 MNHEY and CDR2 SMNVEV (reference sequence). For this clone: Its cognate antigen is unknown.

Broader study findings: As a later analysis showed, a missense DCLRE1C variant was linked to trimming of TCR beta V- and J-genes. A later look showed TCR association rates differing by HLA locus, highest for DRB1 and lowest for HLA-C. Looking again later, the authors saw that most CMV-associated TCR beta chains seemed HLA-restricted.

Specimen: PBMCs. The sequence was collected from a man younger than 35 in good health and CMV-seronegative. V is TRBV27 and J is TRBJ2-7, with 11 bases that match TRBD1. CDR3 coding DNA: TGTGCCAGCAGTCAACCCCGGGACAGGGGGTTATCCTCCTACGAGCAGTACTTC. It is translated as CASSQPRDRGLSSYEQYF.